These 8 T cell receptor beta chains were sequenced from one sample in a study of shared clonotypes between healthy human individuals. Assay used: immunoSEQ multiplex PCR; TCRdb lists only in-frame clones, some missing. The sample records some 1.5 million clones, around 95% being singletons. The sequencing input was naive CD4+ T cells sorted from blood. The subset is: CD45RA+ positively selected. The origin of the receptors is a man in his thirties or forties in good health.

The chain has TRBV29-1 and TRBJ2-1; 9 bases align to TRBD2. With V trimmed by 8 bases and J by 4 bases, 12 bases remained unmatched. CDR3 length: 15 amino acids. CDR1 and CDR2 (germline): SQVTM, ANQGSEA. The CDR3 DNA reads TGCAGCACTCAAAGGGCGGGAGGGCCTTACAATGAGCAGTTCTTC. Protein sequence: CSTQRAGGPYNEQFF.

The chain has TRBV29-1 and TRBJ2-1, with D perhaps assigned TRBD1 or TRBD2 (5 bases each). V was shortened by 5 bases and J by 0 bases, with 8 bases between the two germline ends. CDR1 is SQVTM, CDR2 ANQGSEA, per germline. The CDR3 contains 13 residues. This chain's CDR3 is CSVRGDSYNEQFF. CDR3 DNA sequence: TGCAGCGTTCGAGGGGACTCCTACAATGAGCAGTTCTTC.

The chain recombines TRBV29-1 with TRBJ2-5, with 12 bases lining up with TRBD2. The CDR3 is 15 residues long. Germline values: CDR1 SQVTM, CDR2 ANQGSEA. V shed 6 bases, J shed 5 bases, and the junction held 10 bases outside the gene matches. The chain's CDR3 is CSVLKTSGSPETQYF. CDR3 nucleotides: TGCAGCGTCCTTAAGACTAGCGGGAGTCCGGAGACCCAGTACTTC. The complete variable domain, with remaining parts taken from reference TRBV29-1 and TRBJ2-5, reads SAVISQKPSRDICQRGTSLTIQCQVDSQVTMMFWYRQQPGQSLTLIATANQGSEATYESGFVIDKFPISRPNLTFSTLTVSNMSPEDSSIYLCSVLKTSGSPETQYFGPGTRLLVL.

The chain has TRBV5-1 and TRBJ1-2; 8 bases agree with TRBD1. The germline CDR1 and CDR2 sequences are SGHRS and YFSETQ. The CDR3 has 14 amino acids. Trimming removed 4 bases from V and 6 bases from J; junction bases left unmatched: 8. DNA for the CDR3: TGCGCCAGCAGCCGAACCGGGACAGGCCATGGCTACACCTTC. It codes for CASSRTGTGHGYTF.

The chain is built from TRBV5-1 and TRBJ2-3; D is possibly TRBD1 (6 bases). In germline, CDR1 is SGHRS, CDR2 YFSETQ. Trimming stripped 3 bases from V and 4 bases from J, with 15 bases between. This CDR3 has 15 amino acids. CDR3 coding DNA: TGCGCCAGCAGCTCAACCGGGACAAATGCAGATACGCAGTATTTT. It specifies CASSSTGTNADTQYF.

The chain couples TRBV15 to TRBJ1-4, with D unclear. Trimming shortened V by 1 base and J by 4 bases, and 7 bases separated the two germline ends. The germline gives CDR1 LNHNV, CDR2 YYDKDF (reference sequence). The CDR3 spans 14 residues. In DNA form, the CDR3 reads TGTGCCACCAGCAGAGGGAGCTTTAATGAAAAACTGTTTTTT. Its translation: CATSRGSFNEKLFF.

In regard to this clone: Other DNA sequences within the sample encode an identical CDR3. The chain uses TRBV9 and TRBJ2-2; D not resolved. Trimming stripped 0 bases from V and 4 bases from J, with 4 bases between. The CDR3 spans 13 residues. Germline values: CDR1 SGDLS, CDR2 YYNGEE. CDR3 sequence reads: CASSVVGTGELFF. CDR3 sequence (DNA): TGTGCCAGCAGCGTAGTTGGCACCGGGGAGCTGTTTTTT.

Worth noting for this clone: The sample contains more than one DNA sequence encoding this CDR3. The chain is built from TRBV5-1 and TRBJ2-7, with 10 bases that match TRBD1. Germline trimming cut 4 bases from V and 7 bases from J; bases unmatched to any gene: 2. The CDR3 has 12 residues. The germline gives CDR1 SGHRS, CDR2 YFSETQ. The CDR3 DNA reads as TGCGCCAGCAGCCTGGACAGGGGGGAGCAGTACTTC. As protein: CASSLDRGEQYF.